This T cell receptor beta chain originates from a study of shared clonotypes between healthy human individuals. Whole-study context: The study used three CD4 naive, three CD4 memory, two CD8 naive and one CD8 memory plate per donor. Findings of the study overall: Among donors, clonotype sharing was expected to be affected by sequencing depth.

The deep-level immunoSEQ assay was used. For sorted subsets, approximately 0.2 ug DNA per replicate equaled approximately 30,000 T cell genomes. Assay: immunoSEQ multiplex PCR; the TCRdb copy retains only in-frame clones and omits some. The table records 2 million to 2.5 million clones, 95% of them present only once. A note on this clone: Its specificity is not known.

Germline loops: CDR1 MNHEY, CDR2 SVGAGI. V shed 7 bases and J shed 11 bases, with 14 bases lying between them. The CDR3 runs 11 residues. The chain carries TRBV6-5 and TRBJ1-1; possible D gene TRBD1, 5 bases. The TCR comes from a man younger than 35 in good health. Material: naive CD4+ T cells sorted from blood. Sample subset: CD45RA+ positively selected. The CDR3 loop is CASKKGIWAFF. CDR3 in DNA: TGTGCCAGCAAAAAGGGGATTTGGGCTTTCTTT.